This T cell receptor beta chain comes out of a study of blood T cell repertoires in COVID-19. About the study: In each case, the material was cDNA or gDNA derived from T cells, B-cell-depleted T cells, or PBMCs.

This clone appeared a few times. Sequencing was performed with immunoSEQ multiplex PCR; in TCRdb, only in-frame clones are kept and a portion is missing. The table has 180,000 or so clones, roughly three quarters seen once. The source material was peripheral blood. The sequence came from a woman in her fifties or sixties with active or convalescent COVID-19.

CDR3 protein: CASTSTSGGNEQFF. CDR3 nucleotides: TGTGCCAGCACCTCCACTAGCGGTGGCAATGAGCAGTTCTTC. The chain has TRBV5-6 and TRBJ2-1; TRBD2 aligns across 8 bases. Germline V CDR1 and CDR2: SGHDT, YYEEEE. V gave up 6 bases and J gave up 6 bases; unmatched junction bases: 8. The CDR3 extends over 14 amino acids. The full variable domain, in which reference TRBV5-6 and TRBJ2-1 provide the parts outside the CDR3, is DAGVTQSPTHLIKTRGQQVTLRCSPKSGHDTVSWYQQALGQGPQFIFQYYEEEERQRGNFPDRFSGHQFPNYSSELNVNALLLGDSALYLCASTSTSGGNEQFFGPGTRLTVL.